A selection of T cell receptor beta chains follows, all from one sample in a study of T cell changes during pregnancy in multiple sclerosis. Clones were read by immunoSEQ multiplex PCR, and TCRdb kept only the in-frame ones, dropping some. The table includes 15,000 to 20,000 clones, around 95% detected once. Sequenced here: peripheral blood, sampled in the third trimester of pregnancy. The receptor set was obtained from a female donor with multiple sclerosis, enrolled in a pregnancy study. Both conserved end residues are part of each CDR3. D genes are given only for firm matches. Clone size is given for some rows only: seen once, a few or many times, or a class if the clone is expanded.

NA	NA	13	TRBJ2-1	TRBV2	CASSFDRNNEQFF	TGTGCCAGCAGTTTCGACAGAAACAATGAGCAGTTCTTC
NA	NA	15	TRBJ2-7	TRBV6-1	CASSQDRSIPYEQYF	TGTGCCAGCAGCCAGGACAGATCAATCCCCTACGAGCAGTACTTC
NA	TRBD2	13	TRBJ2-7	TRBV28	CASSRGTTYEQYF	TGTGCCAGCAGCCGCGGGACTACCTACGAGCAGTACTTC
few	TRBD1	16	TRBJ1-5	TRBV30	CAWSVGGQGFNQPQHF	TGTGCCTGGAGTGTAGGGGGACAGGGCTTTAATCAGCCCCAGCATTTT
NA	TRBD1	16	TRBJ2-3	TRBV2	CASSPEGGGVTDTQYF	TGTGCCAGCAGTCCCGAAGGGGGCGGAGTCACAGATACGCAGTATTTT
NA	TRBD2	16	TRBJ2-1	TRBV5-1	CASSSSSGVSYNEQFF	TGCGCCAGCAGCTCCTCTAGCGGGGTCTCCTACAATGAGCAGTTCTTC
NA	TRBD1	13	TRBJ1-5	TRBV7-2	CASSSYRGQPQHF	TGTGCCAGCAGCTCCTACAGGGGTCAGCCCCAGCATTTT
NA	TRBD1	14	TRBJ1-1	TRBV19	CASSTQGANTEAFF	TGTGCCAGTAGTACTCAGGGGGCGAATACTGAAGCTTTCTTT
NA	TRBD2	14	TRBJ2-1	TRBV19	CASSTTSGGSEQFF	TGTGCCAGTAGTACGACTAGCGGGGGATCTGAGCAGTTCTTC
once	TRBD1	15	TRBJ2-2	TRBV18	CASSPETGAVGELFF	TGTGCCAGCTCACCGGAGACAGGGGCGGTCGGGGAGCTGTTTTTT
NA	NA	18	TRBJ2-7	TRBV7-2	CASSLDEAPGVEFYEQYF	TGTGCCAGCAGCTTAGATGAGGCCCCCGGGGTTGAATTCTACGAGCAGTACTTC
NA	NA	13	TRBJ1-2	TRBV6-1	CASSVEGGGGYTF	TGTGCCAGCAGTGTGGAGGGAGGCGGTGGCTACACCTTC
NA	NA	14	TRBJ1-4	TRBV7-9	CASSSLTTNEKLFF	TGTGCCAGCAGCTCCTTAACAACTAATGAAAAACTGTTTTTT
NA	TRBD1	16	TRBJ1-2	TRBV28	CASSLLGTGGGHGYTF	TGTGCCAGCAGTTTATTGGGGACAGGGGGTGGCCATGGCTACACCTTC
NA	TRBD2	16	TRBJ2-4	TRBV19	CASSLGGNLAKNIQYF	TGTGCCAGTAGTTTGGGGGGGAACCTAGCCAAAAACATTCAGTACTTC
NA	NA	15	TRBJ2-2	TRBV6-1	CASIWGGSGTGELFF	TGTGCCAGCATTTGGGGGGGCTCGGGTACCGGGGAGCTGTTTTTT
NA	NA	15	TRBJ1-5	TRBV6-6	CASSYDGGRSQPQHF	TGTGCCAGCAGTTACGACGGAGGAAGAAGTCAGCCCCAGCATTTT
NA	TRBD2	14	TRBJ2-7	TRBV28	CASSLTSGSYEQYF	TGTGCCAGCAGTTTGACTAGCGGGAGCTACGAGCAGTACTTC
NA	TRBD2	17	TRBJ2-5	TRBV5-1	CASSYYRLAGGTETQYF	TGCGCCAGCAGCTATTACAGACTAGCGGGGGGGACAGAGACCCAGTACTTC
NA	NA	15	TRBJ1-4	TRBV7-2	CASRSYRALDEKLFF	TGTGCCAGCAGATCTTACAGGGCCCTAGATGAAAAACTGTTTTTT
NA	TRBD2	16	TRBJ2-5	TRBV7-6	CASSVTRLAGAETQYF	TGTGCCAGCAGCGTAACACGACTAGCGGGAGCAGAGACCCAGTACTTC
NA	TRBD2	18	TRBJ2-7	TRBV7-2	CASSSRGGGPSGVYEQYF	TGTGCCAGCAGCTCTAGAGGGGGGGGGCCTAGCGGGGTCTACGAGCAGTACTTC
NA	TRBD2	17	TRBJ2-3	TRBV2	CASSDPTSGDGTDTQYF	TGTGCCAGCAGCGACCCGACTAGCGGGGATGGTACAGATACGCAGTATTTT
NA	TRBD1	13	TRBJ1-2	TRBV4-2	CASSLGQASGYTF	TGTGCCAGCAGCCTGGGACAGGCCTCCGGCTACACCTTC
once	NA	17	TRBJ1-1	TRBV10-3	CAISVLAKGPENTEAFF	TGTGCCATCAGTGTTTTGGCCAAGGGGCCAGAAAACACTGAAGCTTTCTTT
NA	NA	12	TRBJ2-2	TRBV28	CASSLNTGELFF	TGTGCCAGCAGTCTGAACACCGGGGAGCTGTTTTTT
NA	NA	13	TRBJ2-3	TRBV7-8	CASSTGPTDTQYF	TGTGCCAGCAGCACTGGGCCGACAGATACGCAGTATTTT
NA	TRBD1	12	TRBJ1-2	TRBV29-1	CSVTTGNYGYTF	TGCAGCGTTACGACAGGGAACTATGGCTACACCTTC
NA	TRBD1	17	TRBJ1-2	TRBV11-2	CASSPLPLGQGVYGYTF	TGTGCCAGCAGCCCCCTCCCCCTGGGACAGGGGGTCTATGGCTACACCTTC
NA	NA	14	TRBJ2-7	TRBV5-1	CASSLPWGDYEQYF	TGCGCCAGCAGCCTACCCTGGGGGGACTACGAGCAGTACTTC
NA	NA	15	TRBJ2-1	TRBV5-1	CASSSGLLNYNEQFF	TGCGCCAGCAGCTCAGGACTATTAAACTACAATGAGCAGTTCTTC
NA	NA	13	TRBJ2-7	TRBV19	CASSPYSSYEQYF	TGTGCCAGTAGTCCCTATTCCTCCTACGAGCAGTACTTC
NA	NA	20	TRBJ2-1	TRBV5-1	CASSLAVHKGYSALHNEQFF	TGCGCCAGCAGCTTGGCCGTACATAAGGGGTACTCAGCGTTACACAATGAGCAGTTCTTC
NA	TRBD2	19	TRBJ2-7	TRBV5-6	CASSSLSWYGGEESYEQYF	TGTGCCAGCAGCTCCCTTTCCTGGTATGGGGGGGAAGAATCCTACGAGCAGTACTTC
NA	NA	14	TRBJ1-1	TRBV7-2	CASSADGAGSEAFF	TGTGCCAGCAGCGCGGACGGTGCGGGGAGTGAAGCTTTCTTT
NA	TRBD1	17	TRBJ1-2	TRBV29-1	CSVVQRGQGMANYGYTF	TGCAGCGTTGTACAACGGGGACAGGGGATGGCTAACTATGGCTACACCTTC
NA	NA	13	TRBJ2-7	TRBV6-5	CASSPTGGYEQYF	TGTGCCAGCAGCCCGACCGGGGGCTACGAGCAGTACTTC
once	TRBD2	14	TRBJ2-7	TRBV6-1	CASRISSGVGEQYF	TGTGCCAGCCGAATATCTAGCGGCGTCGGCGAGCAGTACTTC
NA	NA	13	TRBJ2-7	TRBV10-3	CAISESLGYEQYF	TGTGCCATCAGTGAGTCGCTCGGCTACGAGCAGTACTTC
NA	NA	16	TRBJ2-2	TRBV4-3	CASSPGSLSGTGELFF	TGCGCCAGCAGCCCCGGGTCTTTAAGCGGGACCGGGGAGCTGTTTTTT
NA	NA	12	TRBJ2-1	TRBV2	CASTPERNEQFF	TGTGCCAGCACTCCCGAGCGCAATGAGCAGTTCTTC
NA	NA	12	TRBJ2-5	TRBV5-4	CASSPLGSGQYF	TGTGCCAGCAGCCCCCTTGGGAGTGGCCAGTACTTC
NA	NA	17	TRBJ2-2	TRBV28	CASSLRKGTGRAGELFF	TGTGCCAGCAGTTTAAGGAAGGGCACAGGGCGGGCCGGGGAGCTGTTTTTT
NA	NA	15	TRBJ1-1	TRBV7-9	CASSPTKGQNTEAFF	TGTGCCAGCAGCCCCACGAAGGGACAGAACACTGAAGCTTTCTTT
NA	NA	9	TRBJ2-7	TRBV23-1	CATNYEQYF	TGCGCCACAAACTACGAGCAGTACTTC
NA	NA	13	TRBJ1-6	TRBV9	CASSTLRGSPLHF	TGTGCCAGCAGCACACTAAGAGGTTCACCCCTCCACTTT
NA	NA	14	TRBJ2-6	TRBV6-6	CASSQDSGANVLTF	TGTGCCAGCAGTCAGGACTCTGGGGCCAACGTCCTGACTTTC
NA	TRBD2	14	TRBJ2-1	TRBV5-1	CASILIAGVGEQFF	TGCGCCAGCATCCTCATAGCGGGAGTTGGTGAGCAGTTCTTC
NA	NA	13	TRBJ1-2	TRBV19	CASSRSGTAGYTF	TGTGCCAGTAGTAGGTCCGGAACAGCCGGCTACACCTTC
NA	TRBD1	19	TRBJ1-1	TRBV5-4	CASSLPGTGGLGHNTEAFF	TGTGCCAGCAGCTTGCCAGGAACAGGGGGCCTAGGTCATAACACTGAAGCTTTCTTT
NA	TRBD1	15	TRBJ2-7	TRBV18	CASSNTGTGNYEQYF	TGTGCCAGCTCTAATACCGGGACAGGGAACTACGAGCAGTACTTC
NA	NA	13	TRBJ2-3	TRBV2	CASRSGITDTQYF	TGTGCCAGCCGTTCGGGAATCACAGATACGCAGTATTTT
NA	TRBD2	15	TRBJ2-3	TRBV5-4	CASSPTSGGWRTQYF	TGTGCCAGCAGCCCGACTAGCGGGGGATGGCGTACGCAGTATTTT
NA	NA	14	TRBJ1-1	TRBV29-1	CSVGAGFYLAEAFF	TGCAGCGTTGGGGCAGGGTTTTATTTGGCTGAAGCTTTCTTT
NA	TRBD1	14	TRBJ1-6	TRBV7-2	CASTRDRGNSPLHF	TGTGCCAGCACTCGGGACAGGGGTAATTCACCCCTCCACTTT